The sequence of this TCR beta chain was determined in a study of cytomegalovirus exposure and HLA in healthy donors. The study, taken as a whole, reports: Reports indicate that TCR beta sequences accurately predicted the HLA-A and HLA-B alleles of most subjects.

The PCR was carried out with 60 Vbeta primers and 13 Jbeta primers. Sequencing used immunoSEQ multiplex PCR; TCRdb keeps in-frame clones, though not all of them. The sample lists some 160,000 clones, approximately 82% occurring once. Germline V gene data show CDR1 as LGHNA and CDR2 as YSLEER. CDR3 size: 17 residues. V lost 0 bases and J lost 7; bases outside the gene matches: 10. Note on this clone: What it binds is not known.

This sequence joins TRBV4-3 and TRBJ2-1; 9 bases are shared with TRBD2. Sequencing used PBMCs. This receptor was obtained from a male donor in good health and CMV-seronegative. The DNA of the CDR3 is TGCGCCAGCAGCCAAGATATCCCTAGCGGGATGGGTAATGAGCAGTTCTTC. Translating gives CASSQDIPSGMGNEQFF.